A selection of T cell receptor beta chains follows, all from one sample in a study of shared T cell receptors in the human thymus. Assay used: immunoSEQ multiplex PCR; TCRdb lists only in-frame clones, some missing. The sample holds hundreds of thousands of clones; around 87% are singletons and the top ten take roughly 0.0089%. Separately, the same data were catalogued under a study of human thymus T cells.

Sequenced input: thymocytes. Receptors were obtained from a boy younger than two with a congenital heart defect. Each CDR3 is given with its conserved first and last residue. The D gene is left open where the match is weak. Part of the rows lack a size; the others show once, few, many or a class for expanded clones.

abundance: NA; d_gene: TRBD2; j_gene: TRBJ2-7; v_gene: TRBV7-9; CDR3nt: TGTGCCAGCAGCTTGAGGACTAGCGGGAGGTACGCGGAAGAGCAGTACTTC; CDR3aa: CASSLRTSGRYAEEQYF
abundance: NA; d_gene: NA; j_gene: TRBJ1-1; v_gene: TRBV27; CDR3nt: TGTGCCAGCAGTTTTACCCTGTTAGGGGCCGTGCCCACTGAAGCTTTCTTT; CDR3aa: CASSFTLLGAVPTEAFF
abundance: few; d_gene: NA; j_gene: TRBJ1-1; v_gene: TRBV4-3; CDR3nt: TGCGCCAGCAGCCAAGATTCGGGGAACACTGAAGCTTTCTTT; CDR3aa: CASSQDSGNTEAFF
abundance: NA; d_gene: NA; j_gene: TRBJ1-1; v_gene: TRBV27; CDR3nt: TGTGCCAGCAGTCCGGGACACCCTCCCTTAAACACTGAAGCTTTCTTT; CDR3aa: CASSPGHPPLNTEAFF
abundance: few; d_gene: NA; j_gene: TRBJ2-7; v_gene: TRBV5-6; CDR3nt: TGTGCCAGCAGCTTGGCTCCCCGCGCCCTCTCCTACGAGCAGTACTTC; CDR3aa: CASSLAPRALSYEQYF
abundance: NA; d_gene: TRBD1; j_gene: TRBJ2-6; v_gene: TRBV4-3; CDR3nt: TGCGCCAGCAGCCCAGAAATGGGACAGGGGGTTATCTCTGGGGCCAACGTCCTGACTTTC; CDR3aa: CASSPEMGQGVISGANVLTF
abundance: NA; d_gene: NA; j_gene: TRBJ2-3; v_gene: TRBV29-1; CDR3nt: TGCAGCGTCATGCCTGACTACCCCACAGATACGCAGTATTTT; CDR3aa: CSVMPDYPTDTQYF
abundance: NA; d_gene: TRBD2; j_gene: TRBJ2-3; v_gene: TRBV10-2; CDR3nt: TGCGCCAGCAGTGAACCCGTCCGACCGGCGGGAGGGGTATATCACACAGATACGCAGTATTTT; CDR3aa: CASSEPVRPAGGVYHTDTQYF
abundance: NA; d_gene: TRBD2; j_gene: TRBJ2-5; v_gene: TRBV2; CDR3nt: TGTGCCAGCAGAATGACTAGCGGGGCTGAAGAGACCCAGTACTTC; CDR3aa: CASRMTSGAEETQYF
abundance: NA; d_gene: TRBD2; j_gene: TRBJ2-5; v_gene: TRBV7-6; CDR3nt: TGTGCCAGCAGCAAACTAGCGGGAGGGGGAGAGACCCAGTACTTC; CDR3aa: CASSKLAGGGETQYF
abundance: once; d_gene: TRBD2; j_gene: TRBJ2-2; v_gene: TRBV30; CDR3nt: TGTGCCTGGAGTCCACCCAGGGCGGGAGTGCACACCGGGGAGCTGTTTTTT; CDR3aa: CAWSPPRAGVHTGELFF
abundance: NA; d_gene: NA; j_gene: TRBJ1-4; v_gene: TRBV7-6; CDR3nt: TGTGCCAGCAGCTTACACCGCCCGGTCAGGGATAAACTGTTTTTT; CDR3aa: CASSLHRPVRDKLFF
abundance: NA; d_gene: TRBD1; j_gene: TRBJ1-5; v_gene: TRBV10-1; CDR3nt: TGCGCCAGCAGCTCAGGGGGTGGCCAGCCCCAGCATTTT; CDR3aa: CASSSGGGQPQHF
abundance: NA; d_gene: NA; j_gene: TRBJ2-2; v_gene: TRBV28; CDR3nt: TGTGCCAGCAGAACCAGGGAAGTTACCGGGGAGCTGTTTTTT; CDR3aa: CASRTREVTGELFF
abundance: NA; d_gene: TRBD1; j_gene: TRBJ2-1; v_gene: TRBV4-2; CDR3nt: TGTGCCAGCAGCCCCCCTACAGGGGCCAATGAGCAGTTCTTC; CDR3aa: CASSPPTGANEQFF
abundance: NA; d_gene: NA; j_gene: TRBJ2-5; v_gene: TRBV6-6; CDR3nt: TGTGCCAGTTACGGGGAAGAGACCCAGTACTTC; CDR3aa: CASYGEETQYF
abundance: few; d_gene: NA; j_gene: TRBJ2-4; v_gene: TRBV28; CDR3nt: TGTGCCAGCAGTTTTTTAGCGGAAGCCAAAAACATTCAGTACTTC; CDR3aa: CASSFLAEAKNIQYF